This is a list of T cell receptor beta chains from one sample in a study of Graves' ophthalmopathy and Graves' hyperthyroidism. MiXCR, applied by TCRdb to the multiplex PCR reads, yields one record per CDR3 protein. The sample includes a few hundred thousand distinct CDR3 sequences, roughly 15% of them seen just once. Sequenced material: peripheral blood. The receptors come from a young woman with stable Graves' hyperthyroidism. CDR3s include the opening cysteine and the closing phenylalanine or tryptophan. A D gene is named only where the DNA matches it firmly. A clone size is listed for some rows: how often the clone was seen (once, few, many), or a class if it is expanded.

>-|many|TRBV6-1|TRBJ1-2
CASSEYRAFDSGYTF
TGTGCCAGCAGTGAGTACAGGGCGTTTGACTCTGGCTACACCTTC
>-|many|TRBV19|TRBJ2-7
CASSIADEQYF
TGTGCCAGTAGTATAGCGGACGAGCAGTACTTC
>TRBD2|many|TRBV7-6|TRBJ2-7
CASSPTSGGLPYEQYF
TGTGCCAGCAGCCCTACTAGCGGGGGCCTACCTTACGAGCAGTACTTC
>-|once|TRBV27|TRBJ1-2
CATSDGGSYDGYTF
TGTGCCACCAGTGATGGTGGGAGTTACGATGGCTACACCTTC
>-|many|TRBV10-3|TRBJ2-7
CAISGQKVYEQYF
TGTGCCATCTCGGGACAAAAAGTCTACGAGCAGTACTTC
>-|many|TRBV9|TRBJ1-2
CASSVSGNYGYTF
TGTGCCAGCAGCGTGTCCGGGAACTATGGCTACACCTTC
>-|many|TRBV19|TRBJ2-7
CASSIVGHPAGEQYF
TGTGCCAGTAGTATAGTGGGACATCCTGCGGGCGAGCAGTACTTC
>-|many|TRBV11-1|TRBJ2-7
CASSTNLGVTYEQYF
TGTGCCAGCAGCACAAATCTTGGGGTCACCTACGAGCAGTACTTC
>TRBD1|-|TRBV12-3/TRBV12-4|TRBJ2-7
CASSLDGTAYYEQYF
TGTGCCAGCAGTTTAGATGGGACAGCCTACTACGAGCAGTACTTC
>-|many|TRBV7-9|TRBJ2-5
CASSLVALEETQYF
TGTGCCAGCAGCTTAGTTGCACTTGAGGAGACCCAGTACTTC
>TRBD2|many|TRBV6-5|TRBJ2-7
CASTGAGGRSYEQYF
TGTGCCAGCACAGGGGCGGGGGGGCGGTCCTACGAGCAGTACTTC
>-|many|TRBV29-1|TRBJ1-2
CSVDPSGAEGGYTF
TGCAGCGTTGACCCCTCTGGGGCAGAGGGGGGCTACACCTTC
>-|-|TRBV2|TRBJ2-7
CASSGSGEVGGQYF
TGTGCCAGCAGTGGAAGTGGGGAGGTAGGGGGGCAGTACTTC
>-|many|TRBV5-1|TRBJ1-1
CASKETTAKIGAEAFF
TGCGCCAGCAAGGAGACGACAGCCAAGATCGGCGCTGAAGCTTTCTTT
>TRBD1|many|TRBV12-3/TRBV12-4|TRBJ2-7
CASSYTGGHEQYF
TGTGCCAGCAGTTATACAGGGGGCCACGAGCAGTACTTC
>-|few|TRBV13|TRBJ2-3
CASSSPLLRVRTDTQYF
TGTGCCAGCAGCTCCCCACTTCTGCGGGTGCGCACAGATACGCAGTATTTT
>-|-|TRBV4-1|TRBJ2-5
CASSRRIPQETQYF
TGCGCCAGCAGCCGCCGAATCCCTCAAGAGACCCAGTACTTC
>-|many|TRBV14|TRBJ1-1
CASSPLGPEAFF
TGTGCCAGCAGCCCTCTCGGACCTGAAGCTTTCTTT
>-|-|TRBV13|TRBJ1-3
CASSKRPPDSGNTIYF
TGTGCCAGCAGTAAAAGGCCCCCAGACTCTGGAAACACCATATATTTT
>-|many|TRBV11-2|TRBJ2-4
CASSLGPFSRQGAKNIQYF
TGTGCCAGCAGCTTAGGCCCCTTTTCGCGTCAGGGGGCCAAAAACATTCAGTACTTC